This passage covers 8 T cell receptor beta chains from one sample sequenced in a study of CD4 T cells in relation to SARS-CoV-2 and coronaviruses. Sequenced by immunoSEQ multiplex PCR; TCRdb stores in-frame clones only, minus some. This repertoire shows some 45,000 clones, approximately 80% found once; its top ten account for more than 1.4%. These receptors' antigens are unknown. Sequenced: naive CD4+ T cells from PBMCs, cultured in vitro. The subset here: naive CD4+ T cells isolated by negative enrichment. All receptors come from an adult with COVID-19.

The rearrangement links TRBV11-3 to TRBJ2-2; 8 positions agree with TRBD1. The germline CDR1 and CDR2 sequences are SGHNT and YENEEA. Unmatched junction bases numbered 6, after V lost 4 bases and J lost 8 bases. This CDR3 comprises 14 residues. CDR3: CASSSGQVLGELFF. CDR3 in DNA: TGTGCCAGCAGCTCGGGACAGGTTTTGGGGGAGCTGTTTTTT.

The chain is built from TRBV19 and TRBJ2-2, with TRBD2 identical over 11 bases. CDR1 and CDR2 (germline): LNHDA, SQIVND (reference sequence). The CDR3 loop spans 16 amino acids. Trimming removed 7 bases from V and 6 bases from J; junction bases left unmatched: 10. The chain's CDR3 is CASTALAGGSAGELFF. The CDR3, as DNA: TGTGCCAGTACCGCATTAGCGGGAGGGTCTGCCGGGGAGCTGTTTTTT.

The V call is TRBV18, the J call TRBJ2-1, with unresolved D. Per germline, CDR1 KGHSH and CDR2 LQKENI. The V gene lost 0 bases and the J gene lost 4 bases, with 13 bases spanning the gap. The CDR3 consists of 16 residues. CDR3 nucleotide sequence: TGTGCCAGCTCACCACCGGTTCCCAGAGATTACAATGAGCAGTTCTTC. Its protein is CASSPPVPRDYNEQFF.

DNA for the CDR3: TGCGCCAGCAGCCCGTTTCAGGGGGCGCACGAGCAGTACTTC. Translated: CASSPFQGAHEQYF. The chain has TRBV5-1 and TRBJ2-7; the match to TRBD1 covers 8 bases. Looked up from germline, CDR1 is SGHRS and CDR2 is YFSETQ. The CDR3 loop spans 14 amino acids. Trimming at V came to 4 bases and at J to 5 bases, leaving 8 bases not matched to a gene.

V usage is TRBV28 and J usage is TRBJ2-5; 9 nucleotides align to TRBD2. Per germline, CDR1 MDHEN and CDR2 SYDVKM. V was pared by 4 bases and J by 9 bases, with 9 bases of the junction left unmatched. CDR3 length: 14 amino acids. CDR3 protein: CASSSGGRARAQYF. The CDR3 DNA sequence: TGTGCCAGCAGTTCGGGCGGGAGGGCCAGGGCCCAGTACTTC. Full variable domain (outside the CDR3, taken from reference TRBV28 and TRBJ2-5): DVKVTQSSRYLVKRTGEKVFLECVQDMDHENMFWYRQDPGLGLRLIYFSYDVKMKEKGDIPEGYSVSREKKERFSLILESASTNQTSMYLCASSSGGRARAQYFGPGTRLLVL.

The chain carries TRBV7-2 and TRBJ2-1, with D unclear. Trimming removed 5 bases at V and 1 base at J, with 9 bases between. Germline CDR1 is SGHTA and CDR2 is FQGNSA. This CDR3 has 14 amino acids. The CDR3 protein is CASSPRLSYNEQFF. DNA of the CDR3: TGTGCCAGCAGCCCGAGACTTTCCTACAATGAGCAGTTCTTC.

Only one count was recorded for this clone. V is TRBV18 and J is TRBJ2-2; no reliable D call. The CDR3 contains 14 residues. Germline V gives CDR1 KGHSH, CDR2 LQKENI. Trimming took off 4 bases at V and 1 base at J, with 7 bases between the two ends. The CDR3 DNA sequence: TGTGCCAGCTCACGCGGAGAGAACACCGGGGAGCTGTTTTTT. Residues: CASSRGENTGELFF.

This sequence joins TRBV4-1 and TRBJ2-1, with a weak D call TRBD2 (6 bases). The V gene lost 4 bases and the J gene lost 6 bases, with 13 bases spanning the gap. Germline CDR1 reads MGHRA; CDR2 reads YSYEKL. This CDR3 has 14 amino acids. The chain's CDR3 is CASSLVGEANEQFF. CDR3 DNA: TGCGCCAGCAGCCTTGTTGGGGAGGCCAATGAGCAGTTCTTC.